Here is one T cell receptor (beta chain) with its context. Its antigen remains unidentified. The same CDR3 arises from other DNA sequences in this sample as well. Expressed TCRB transcripts got sequenced, as all isolated RNA was reverse transcribed. Clones were sequenced by immunoSEQ multiplex PCR, and TCRdb holds only the in-frame ones, with some missing. This table has over 300,000 clones, roughly 8% appearing once. The V gene end was trimmed by 7 bases and the J gene end by 5 bases; junction bases not matched to a gene: 2. The CDR3 covers 12 residues. Germline V gene lookup returns CDR1 SQVTM and CDR2 ANQGSEA. This sample was included in a study of beta chain features in type 1 diabetes. CD45RO/CCR7/CD25/CD127/CD95/CD27 staining was used to isolate CD4+ naive, central memory, regulatory and stem cell-like memory cells by sorting. General study points: Type 1 diabetes patients had TCRB CDR3s that were shorter (moderately but significantly so) in all four CD4+ subsets.

What was sequenced was central memory CD4+ T cells from blood. The chain uses TRBV29-1 and TRBJ2-1; TRBD2 matches at 10 bases. The sequence derives from a woman younger than 35 in good health. CDR3 nucleotide sequence: TGCAGCGGCGGACTAGCGGACAATGAGCAGTTCTTC. Amino acid sequence: CSGGLADNEQFF.